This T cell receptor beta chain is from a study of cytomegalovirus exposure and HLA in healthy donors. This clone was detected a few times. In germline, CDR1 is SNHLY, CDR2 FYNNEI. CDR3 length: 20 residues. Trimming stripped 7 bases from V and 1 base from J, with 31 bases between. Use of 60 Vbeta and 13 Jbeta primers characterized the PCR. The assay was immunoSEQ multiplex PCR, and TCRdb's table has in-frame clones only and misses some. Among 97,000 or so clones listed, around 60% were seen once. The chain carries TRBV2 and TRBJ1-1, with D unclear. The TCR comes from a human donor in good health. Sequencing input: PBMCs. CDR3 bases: TGTGCCAGCATCGGGCCTGGAGGCGGAGGGAAAAAGAGTCAGAACACTGAAGCTTTCTTT. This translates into CASIGPGGGGKKSQNTEAFF.